These 17 T cell receptor beta chains were all obtained from the same sample, sequenced in a study of blood T cell repertoires in COVID-19. Measured with immunoSEQ multiplex PCR; TCRdb has only the in-frame clones, and not every one. The top ten clones hold about 4.6% of a sample with around 290,000 clones, about 89% of them seen once. The sequenced material came from peripheral blood. The receptors derive from a man between 35 and 55 years old with acute or convalescent COVID-19.

In its sample, this clone was seen once. The chain couples TRBV18 to TRBJ1-1, with a weak D call TRBD1 (6 bases). V lost 8 bases to trimming and J lost 8 bases, with 15 bases between them. This CDR3 spans 12 amino acids. Germline CDR1 is KGHSH and CDR2 is LQKENI. The CDR3 protein is CASQQGTGEAFF. CDR3 coding DNA: TGTGCCAGCCAACAGGGAACAGGCGAAGCTTTCTTT.

V usage is TRBV6-6 and J usage is TRBJ2-7; 8 nucleotides agree with TRBD1. This CDR3 is 15 amino acids long. V was clipped by 6 bases and J by 0 bases; unmatched bases: 7. Germline assignment: CDR1 MNHNY and CDR2 SVGAGI (reference sequence). CDR3: CASSDYGTGSYEQYF. DNA for the CDR3: TGTGCCAGCAGCGATTATGGGACAGGCTCCTACGAGCAGTACTTC.

This chain connects TRBV27 to TRBJ1-2, with 7 positions matching TRBD1. Germline V gives CDR1 MNHEY, CDR2 SMNVEV (reference sequence). Germline trimming cut 2 bases from V and 1 base from J; bases unmatched to any gene: 1. The CDR3 length is 14 residues. CDR3 amino acids: CASSLNRGNYGYTF. CDR3 DNA sequence: TGTGCCAGCAGTTTAAACAGGGGTAACTATGGCTACACCTTC.

The chain employs TRBV4-1 and TRBJ1-3; TRBD1 is a possible D gene (5 bases). V was pared by 3 bases and J by 2 bases, with 14 bases between. The CDR3 loop spans 16 amino acids. Germline CDR1 MGHRA, CDR2 YSYEKL. In DNA form, the CDR3 reads TGCGCCAGCAGCCAGGGATCAGGGTATACTGGAAACACCATATATTTT. Translating gives CASSQGSGYTGNTIYF.

V is TRBV7-2 and J is TRBJ1-2; 7 positions match TRBD1. The CDR3 sequence is 12 residues long. V lost 5 bases to trimming and J lost 8 bases; unmatched junction nucleotides: 5. The germline CDR1 and CDR2 sequences are SGHTA and FQGNSA. The CDR3 DNA reads TGTGCCAGCAGCGTACAGGGGAGCGGCTACACCTTC. Translated, it gives CASSVQGSGYTF.

CDR3 loop: CASSPVAGLDTEAFF. The CDR3, as DNA: TGTGCCAGCTCACCGGTGGCAGGGTTGGACACTGAAGCTTTCTTT. The chain joins TRBV18 to TRBJ1-1; D perhaps matches TRBD1 (5 bases). Germline V gene lookup returns CDR1 KGHSH and CDR2 LQKENI. The CDR3 spans 15 residues. Trimming removed 3 bases from V and 3 bases from J, with 14 bases in between.

The chain uses TRBV12-5 and TRBJ2-3; a weak D match, TRBD2 (6 bases). The CDR3 covers 17 residues. CDR1 is LGHNT and CDR2 is FRNRAP in the germline V gene. Trimming removed 0 bases at V and 5 bases at J, with 18 bases between. The CDR3 nucleotides are TGTGCTAGTGGTTTGGTACTTGCGGGGCCCCCCGGAGATACGCAGTATTTT. It codes for CASGLVLAGPPGDTQYF.

This rearrangement joins TRBV27 to TRBJ1-6; a possible D gene is TRBD1 (6 bases). Per germline, CDR1 MNHEY and CDR2 SMNVEV (reference sequence). The ends were cut back, 3 bases at V and 7 bases at J, with 7 bases in the middle. The CDR3 is 13 residues long. The CDR3 DNA follows: TGTGCCAGCAGTTTCCAGGGGAATTCACCCCTCCACTTT. Protein: CASSFQGNSPLHF.

This chain connects TRBV9 to TRBJ2-3; D call uncertain. This CDR3 region has 13 residues. In germline, CDR1 is SGDLS, CDR2 YYNGEE. With 0 bases removed from V and 7 bases from J, the gap between germline ends came to 9 bases. DNA for the CDR3: TGTGCCAGCAGCGTAGGACAAGCCAATACGCAGTATTTT. The encoded protein is CASSVGQANTQYF.

The V gene is TRBV6-5, the J gene TRBJ1-1, with D perhaps TRBD1 (6 bases). V shed 6 bases and J shed 4 bases, with 15 bases lying between them. The length of the CDR3 is 14 residues. Germline V gene lookup returns CDR1 MNHEY and CDR2 SVGAGI. CDR3 DNA sequence: TGTGCCAGCAGCCCCTACCGGGGGGCCACTGAAGCTTTCTTT. It is translated as CASSPYRGATEAFF.

The chain is built from TRBV11-2 and TRBJ1-1, with unresolved D. This CDR3 has 13 amino acids. Germline CDR1 and CDR2: SGHAT and FQNNGV. Trimming shortened V by 5 bases and J by 10 bases, and 17 bases separated the two germline ends. The CDR3 bases are TGTGCCAGCAGCCCCGTAAGGAGGTTGGCAGCTTTCTTT. Translating gives CASSPVRRLAAFF.

This rearrangement joins TRBV30 to TRBJ1-6, with 7 bases fitting TRBD1. Germline assignment: CDR1 GTSNPN and CDR2 SVGIG (reference sequence). CDR3 length equals 15 residues. V shed 0 bases, J shed 9 bases, and the junction held 8 bases outside the gene matches. CDR3 DNA sequence: TGTGCCTGGAGTGTAAGGGGGACAGATACTTCACCCCTCCACTTT. Its translation: CAWSVRGTDTSPLHF.

V usage is TRBV19 and J usage is TRBJ1-6; 10 nucleotides match TRBD1. V shed 5 bases and J 9 bases; nucleotides not matched to a gene: 7. The CDR3 length is 15 residues. Germline CDR1 LNHDA, CDR2 SQIVND (reference sequence). CDR3 amino acids: CASSEAGQGVSPLHF. In DNA, the CDR3 is TGTGCCAGTAGTGAGGCTGGACAGGGGGTTTCACCCCTCCACTTT.

Turning to this clone: This sample also contains other DNA sequences that code for the same CDR3. The rearrangement links TRBV19 to TRBJ1-5, with D tentatively TRBD1 (5 bases). Trimming pared 3 bases from V and 5 bases from J, leaving 8 bases between. The CDR3 is 13 amino acids. The germline V gene encodes CDR1 LNHDA and CDR2 SQIVND (reference sequence). CDR3 in DNA: TGTGCCAGTAGTATCGGGGGTGATCAGCCCCAGCATTTT. This gives the protein CASSIGGDQPQHF.

Only a few counts were recorded for this clone. Here the CDR3 reads CASSPRESNTGELFF. CDR3 sequence (DNA): TGTGCCAGCAGCCCTCGGGAGTCGAACACCGGGGAGCTGTTTTTT. The chain joins TRBV9 to TRBJ2-2; tentative D call: TRBD2 (6 bases). Deletions cut 4 bases from V and 0 bases from J, with 10 bases between. Germline values: CDR1 SGDLS, CDR2 YYNGEE. This CDR3 is built from 15 residues.

V gene TRBV5-1 combines with J gene TRBJ1-2; 7 bases fit TRBD1. V was pared by 4 bases and J by 4 bases, with 7 bases of the junction left unmatched. Germline CDR1 and CDR2: SGHRS and YFSETQ. CDR3 length: 14 amino acids. The CDR3 DNA follows: TGCGCCAGCAGCAGGGGACAGACTACCTATGGCTACACCTTC. Its protein product is CASSRGQTTYGYTF.

This clone is a singleton in its sample. This rearrangement joins TRBV29-1 to TRBJ2-7; TRBD1 aligns across 9 bases. After removal of 6 bases from V and 3 bases from J, the junction contained 3 bases not matched to a gene. CDR1 is SQVTM, CDR2 ANQGSEA, per germline. The CDR3 has 12 residues. For the CDR3, the DNA is TGCAGCGTCGGGGACAGGGTCTACGAGCAGTACTTC. Translating gives CSVGDRVYEQYF.